This T cell receptor beta chain was obtained from a study of shared clonotypes between healthy human individuals. Study context: With ages of 18 to 49, the donors were a couple of women and a few men.

CD45RO-negative, CCR7-selected cells formed the naive CD8 fraction, which excluded terminally differentiated effector memory CD45RA+ cells. The assay was immunoSEQ multiplex PCR, and TCRdb's table has in-frame clones only and misses some. The sample holds some 1,900,000 clones, about 95% seen once. The junction had 6 bases not matched to a gene; V was cut back by 2 bases and J by 7 bases. Germline V gene sequence: CDR1 SGDLS, CDR2 YYNGEE. CDR3 length equals 15 residues. Sequencing was performed on naive CD8+ T cells sorted from blood. This receptor was taken from a man younger than 35 in good health. The V gene is TRBV9, the J gene TRBJ2-1; TRBD2 matches 10 bases. This CDR3 is CASSVSGGAANEQFF. In DNA, the CDR3 is TGTGCCAGCAGCGTGAGCGGGGGGGCCGCGAATGAGCAGTTCTTC.